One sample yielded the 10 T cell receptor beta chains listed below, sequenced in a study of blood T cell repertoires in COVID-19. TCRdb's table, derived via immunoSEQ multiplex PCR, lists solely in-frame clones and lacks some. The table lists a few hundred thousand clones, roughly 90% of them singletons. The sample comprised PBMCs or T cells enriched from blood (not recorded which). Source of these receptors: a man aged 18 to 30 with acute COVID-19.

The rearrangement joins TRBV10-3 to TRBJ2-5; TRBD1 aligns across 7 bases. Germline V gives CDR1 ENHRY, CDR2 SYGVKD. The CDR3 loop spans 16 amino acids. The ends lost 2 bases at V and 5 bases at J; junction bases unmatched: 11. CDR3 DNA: TGTGCCATCAGTGAGACAGGGGTAGGGGCCGGGGAGACCCAGTACTTC. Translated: CAISETGVGAGETQYF.

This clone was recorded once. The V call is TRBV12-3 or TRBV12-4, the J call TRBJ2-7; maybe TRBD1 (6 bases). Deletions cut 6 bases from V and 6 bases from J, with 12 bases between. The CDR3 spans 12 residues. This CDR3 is CASRRQESEQYF. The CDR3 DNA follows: TGTGCCAGCAGGAGACAGGAGAGCGAGCAGTACTTC.

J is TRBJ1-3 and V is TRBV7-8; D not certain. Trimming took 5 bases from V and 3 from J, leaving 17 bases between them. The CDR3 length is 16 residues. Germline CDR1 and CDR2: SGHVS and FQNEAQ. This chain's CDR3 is CASSEKIVQLGNTIYF. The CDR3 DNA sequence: TGTGCCAGCAGCGAAAAGATAGTACAGCTTGGAAACACCATATATTTT. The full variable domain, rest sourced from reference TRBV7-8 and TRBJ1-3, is GAGVSQSPRYKVAKRGQDVALRCDPISGHVSLFWYQQALGQGPEFLTYFQNEAQLDKSGLPSDRFFAERPEGSVSTLKIQRTQQEDSAVYLCASSEKIVQLGNTIYFGEGSWLTVV.

CDR3: CASSQRASVSTDTQYF. The CDR3 coding sequence is TGTGCCAGCAGCCAAAGGGCTAGCGTTAGCACAGATACGCAGTATTTT. The V gene is TRBV14, the J gene TRBJ2-3; the D gene is possibly TRBD2 (6 bases). Germline-derived CDR1 and CDR2 are SGHDN and FVKESK. This CDR3 comprises 16 residues. Trimming shortened V by 2 bases and J by 0 bases, and 12 bases separated the two germline ends. Combining the CDR3 with reference TRBV14 and TRBJ2-3 gives the whole variable domain EAGVTQFPSHSVIEKGQTVTLRCDPISGHDNLYWYRRVMGKEIKFLLHFVKESKQDESGMPNNRFLAERTGGTYSTLKVQPAELEDSGVYFCASSQRASVSTDTQYFGPGTRLTVL.

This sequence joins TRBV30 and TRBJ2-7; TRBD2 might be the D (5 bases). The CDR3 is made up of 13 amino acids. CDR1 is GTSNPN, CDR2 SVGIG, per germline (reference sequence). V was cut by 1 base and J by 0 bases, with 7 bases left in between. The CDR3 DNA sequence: TGTGCCTGGAGTGCGGGAATCTCCTACGAGCAGTACTTC. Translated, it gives CAWSAGISYEQYF.

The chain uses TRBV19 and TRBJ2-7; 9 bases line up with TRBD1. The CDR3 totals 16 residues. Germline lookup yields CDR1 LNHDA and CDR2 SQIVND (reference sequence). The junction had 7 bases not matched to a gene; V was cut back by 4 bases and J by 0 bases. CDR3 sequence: CASSTEQGAHSYEQYF. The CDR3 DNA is TGTGCCAGTAGTACCGAACAGGGGGCTCACTCCTACGAGCAGTACTTC.

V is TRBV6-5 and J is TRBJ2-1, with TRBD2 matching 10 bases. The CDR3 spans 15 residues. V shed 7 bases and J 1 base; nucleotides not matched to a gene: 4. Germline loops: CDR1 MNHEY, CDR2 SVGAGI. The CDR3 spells CASMRAGGSYNEQFF. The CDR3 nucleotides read TGTGCCAGCATGCGAGCGGGAGGGTCCTACAATGAGCAGTTCTTC.

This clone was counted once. DNA of the CDR3: TGTGCCAGTAGTCAGCGGGAGATGGTAGATACGCAGTATTTT. This encodes CASSQREMVDTQYF. V gene TRBV19 combines with J gene TRBJ2-3; TRBD2 matches 8 bases. The trim removed 5 bases at V and 5 bases at J, leaving 6 bases unmatched. Per the germline V gene, CDR1 is LNHDA and CDR2 is SQIVND (reference sequence). The CDR3 sequence is 14 residues long.

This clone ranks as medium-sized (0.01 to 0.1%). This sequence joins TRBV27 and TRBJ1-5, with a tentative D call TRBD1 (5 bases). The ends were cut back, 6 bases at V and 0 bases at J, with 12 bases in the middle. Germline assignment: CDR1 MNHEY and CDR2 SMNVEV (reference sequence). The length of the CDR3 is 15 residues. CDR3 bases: TGTGCCAGCAGAAGACAGATGTTTAGCAATCAGCCCCAGCATTTT. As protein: CASRRQMFSNQPQHF.

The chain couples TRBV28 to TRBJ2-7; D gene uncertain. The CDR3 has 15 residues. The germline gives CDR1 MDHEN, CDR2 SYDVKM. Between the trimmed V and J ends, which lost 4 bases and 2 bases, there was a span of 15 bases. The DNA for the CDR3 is TGTGCCAGCAGTTCGCCTCCCCGGAGCACCTACGAGCAGTACTTC. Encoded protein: CASSSPPRSTYEQYF.